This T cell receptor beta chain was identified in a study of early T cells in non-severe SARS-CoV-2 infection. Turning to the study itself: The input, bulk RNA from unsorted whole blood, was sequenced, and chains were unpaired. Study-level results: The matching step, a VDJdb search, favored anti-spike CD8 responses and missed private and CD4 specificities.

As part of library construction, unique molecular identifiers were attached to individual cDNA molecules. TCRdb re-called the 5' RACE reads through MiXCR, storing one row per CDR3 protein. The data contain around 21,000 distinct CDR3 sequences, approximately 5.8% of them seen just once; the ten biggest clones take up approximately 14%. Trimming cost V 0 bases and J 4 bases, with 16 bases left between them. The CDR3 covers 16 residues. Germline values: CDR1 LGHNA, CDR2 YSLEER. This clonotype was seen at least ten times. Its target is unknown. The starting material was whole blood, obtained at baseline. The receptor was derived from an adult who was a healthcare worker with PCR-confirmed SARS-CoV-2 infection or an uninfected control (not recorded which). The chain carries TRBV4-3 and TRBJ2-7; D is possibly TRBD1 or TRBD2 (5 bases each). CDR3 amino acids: CASSQDGHPGRYEQYF. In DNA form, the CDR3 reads TGCGCCAGCAGCCAAGACGGACACCCGGGAAGATACGAGCAGTACTTC.